The T cell receptor (beta chain) described here comes from a study of response to subunit inactivated influenza vaccine. The CDR3 sequence is 13 residues long. Per the germline V gene, CDR1 is SGHTA and CDR2 is FQGNSA. V lost 2 bases, J lost 4 bases, and 7 bases lay in between. TCRdb passed the RT-PCR reads through MiXCR, listing each CDR3 protein once. The sample comprises some 570,000 distinct CDR3 sequences, 11% of which are singletons, and 8% to 13% rests with the top ten. Study-wide findings and caveats: The authors put forward the suggestion that each seasonal influenza vaccination may bring in only a limited number of new T cells.

As for this clonotype: No antigen is known for it.

These same data were also listed under a study on T cells expressing NK-cell markers. Per that paper: UMI-tagged 5'RACE template switching yielded the TCR beta cDNA. Of the CD8+ T cells in roughly 6 donors, roughly 1.0-7.5% belonged to dominant NKG2C+ clonotypes. In several donors, these clonotypes also led the CD3+CD56-NKG2C+ fraction. It was still unclear whether expanded NKG2C+ T cell clones were HCMV specific.

The chain carries TRBV7-2 and TRBJ2-3; TRBD2 is a possible D gene (5 bases). This clonotype was obtained from a man between 45 and 60 years old who received an inactivated influenza vaccine. Sample: PBMCs from blood, taken on the day of vaccination. DNA for the CDR3: TGTGCCAGCAGCTTATGGGGAGCAGATACGCAGTATTTT. It encodes CASSLWGADTQYF.